These 24 T cell receptor beta chains were sequenced from one sample in a study of T-cell reconstitution after alpha-beta-depleted transplantation in children. Molecular barcoding with unique molecular identifiers was used for the TCRbeta library. TCRdb reanalysed the PCR reads using MiXCR and keeps one entry per CDR3 protein. Of about 500,000 distinct CDR3 sequences in the sample, 32% were seen once. Sequenced here: PBMCs from the stem cell graft donor, sampled from the stem cell graft. The receptors shown here come from a human donor who donated a stem cell graft to a child with aplastic anemia.

The V call is TRBV7-9, the J call TRBJ2-1; TRBD2 aligns across 7 bases. V was clipped by 4 bases and J by 9 bases; unmatched bases: 12. This CDR3 spans 15 amino acids. Germline assignment: CDR1 SEHNR and CDR2 FQNEAQ (reference sequence). The CDR3 region is CASSSVGGLRFEQFF. CDR3 sequence (DNA): TGTGCCAGCAGCTCAGTGGGAGGGCTGAGATTTGAGCAGTTCTTC.

V gene TRBV7-2 combines with J gene TRBJ1-2; 7 bases agree with TRBD1. CDR1 is SGHTA, CDR2 FQGNSA, per germline. Losses at the gene ends were 4 bases for V and 8 bases for J; bases not matched to a gene: 10. This CDR3 spans 14 amino acids. CDR3 DNA sequence: TGTGCCAGCAGCTCCGGGACAGAATTTGGCGGCTACACCTTC. This translates into CASSSGTEFGGYTF.

This clonotype was seen only a few times. This sequence joins TRBV5-1 and TRBJ1-1; 10 bases match TRBD1. Germline V gene sequence: CDR1 SGHRS, CDR2 YFSETQ. The trim removed 4 bases at V and 4 bases at J, leaving 10 bases unmatched. CDR3 size: 16 residues. CDR3 in amino acids: CASSTRTGGVGTEAFF. The CDR3 DNA is TGCGCCAGCAGCACTAGGACAGGGGGGGTAGGCACTGAAGCTTTCTTT.

J is TRBJ2-1 and V is TRBV4-3; the match to TRBD2 covers 8 bases. V was clipped by 0 bases and J by 0 bases; unmatched bases: 13. Germline loops: CDR1 LGHNA, CDR2 YSLEER. The CDR3 contains 20 residues. The DNA of the CDR3 is TGCGCCAGCAGCCAAGACGTTCCCCCACTAGCGGAAAGCTCCTACAATGAGCAGTTCTTC. Encoded protein: CASSQDVPPLAESSYNEQFF.

This clonotype was observed a few times. This chain links TRBV6-5 with TRBJ1-1; maybe TRBD1 (6 bases). The CDR3 runs 15 residues. Germline loops: CDR1 MNHEY, CDR2 SVGAGI. Trimming shortened V by 0 bases and J by 6 bases, and 14 bases separated the two germline ends. In DNA form, the CDR3 reads TGTGCCAGCAGTTACTCGAGTACAGGGAGGGCTGAAGCTTTCTTT. The encoded protein is CASSYSSTGRAEAFF.

The chain links TRBV20-1 to TRBJ2-7; 9 bases agree with TRBD1. This CDR3 has 13 amino acids. J gave up 6 bases and V 6 bases, and 9 bases lay outside the gene matches. Germline CDR1 is DFQATT and CDR2 is SNEGSKA (reference sequence). CDR3 coding DNA: TGCAGTGCCGCCGGGACAGGGTACGGCGAGCAGTACTTC. Protein product: CSAAGTGYGEQYF.

This clonotype was found a few times. This chain uses TRBV12-3 or TRBV12-4 with TRBJ1-1, with 8 bases fitting TRBD1. Unmatched junction bases numbered 8, after V lost 5 bases and J lost 6 bases. CDR3 length equals 14 residues. This CDR3 is CASSPRQGRSEAFF. For the CDR3, the DNA is TGTGCCAGCAGTCCGAGACAGGGGCGGTCTGAAGCTTTCTTT.

This CDR3 reads CAWSSVPNQPQHF. The CDR3, as DNA: TGTGCCTGGAGTTCGGTACCCAATCAGCCCCAGCATTTT. The chain links TRBV30 to TRBJ1-5, with no clear D. Trimming pared 2 bases from V and 3 bases from J, leaving 8 bases between. The germline V gene has CDR1 GTSNPN and CDR2 SVGIG (reference sequence). The CDR3 totals 13 residues. Variable domain in full (rest from reference TRBV30 and TRBJ1-5): SQTIHQWPATLVQPVGSPLSLECTVEGTSNPNLYWYRQAAGRGLQLLFYSVGIGQISSEVPQNLSASRPQDRQFILSSKKLLLSDSGFYLCAWSSVPNQPQHFGDGTRLSIL.

The chain joins TRBV7-9 to TRBJ1-1, with no clear D. The ends were cut back, 2 bases at V and 7 bases at J, with 11 bases in the middle. The CDR3 runs 13 residues. CDR1 is SEHNR and CDR2 is FQNEAQ in the germline V gene (reference sequence). In DNA, the CDR3 is TGTGCCAGCAGCTTAAACGGGCGCGGTGAAGCTTTCTTT. The encoded protein is CASSLNGRGEAFF.

This clonotype showed up just a few times. The chain is built from TRBV5-1 and TRBJ1-1, with a possible D match to TRBD1 (5 bases). This CDR3 has 18 amino acids. Between the trimmed V and J ends, which lost 3 bases and 2 bases, there was a span of 23 bases. The germline V gene encodes CDR1 SGHRS and CDR2 YFSETQ. The CDR3 DNA sequence: TGCGCCAGCAGCTCCTCCACCCGTAGCGGACAAACTAACACTGAAGCTTTCTTT. This translates into CASSSSTRSGQTNTEAFF.

The J gene is TRBJ2-5, the V gene TRBV19; perhaps TRBD1 as D (6 bases). Germline V gene lookup returns CDR1 LNHDA and CDR2 SQIVND (reference sequence). CDR3 length: 15 residues. V lost 3 bases and J 5 bases, leaving 16 bases between the germline ends. CDR3 bases: TGTGCCAGTAGTATGCGGACAGCCAGCCGGGAGACCCAGTACTTC. It encodes CASSMRTASRETQYF.

The rearrangement links TRBV19 to TRBJ2-3, with a weak D call TRBD2 (6 bases). V gave up 7 bases and J gave up 0 bases, with 14 bases separating them. This CDR3 comprises 15 residues. Germline V lookup: CDR1 LNHDA, CDR2 SQIVND (reference sequence). The DNA for the CDR3 is TGTGCCAGTACTGGGCGGGGACTTAGCACAGATACGCAGTATTTT. As protein: CASTGRGLSTDTQYF.

The sample holds a few counts of this clonotype. The chain recombines TRBV20-1 with TRBJ1-5; D perhaps matches TRBD1 (6 bases). The CDR3 is made up of 19 amino acids. Looked up from germline, CDR1 is DFQATT and CDR2 is SNEGSKA (reference sequence). Deletions cut 5 bases from V and 0 bases from J, with 26 bases between. CDR3 nucleotides: TGCAGTGCTGAGGGAATATCAGGGGAAGGGGTTTATAGCAATCAGCCCCAGCATTTT. Translating it yields CSAEGISGEGVYSNQPQHF.

This chain joins TRBV29-1 and TRBJ2-3; 8 bases line up with TRBD1. In germline, CDR1 is SQVTM, CDR2 ANQGSEA. The CDR3 totals 18 residues. The J segment lost 0 bases and the V segment lost 3 bases, leaving 14 bases of the junction unmatched. This chain's CDR3 is CSVDGVRGPHGSTDTQYF. The CDR3 DNA reads TGCAGCGTTGATGGGGTCAGGGGGCCTCATGGTAGCACAGATACGCAGTATTTT.

The rearrangement links TRBV12-3 or TRBV12-4 to TRBJ2-7, with 9 bases identical to TRBD2. J was trimmed by 3 bases and V by 1 base; bases with no gene match: 7. The CDR3 extends over 16 amino acids. The chain's CDR3 is CASSLGSTSGGYEQYF. The CDR3 coding sequence is TGTGCCAGCAGTTTAGGTTCGACTAGCGGAGGCTACGAGCAGTACTTC.

This clonotype has just a few counts. V usage is TRBV6-2 or TRBV6-3 and J usage is TRBJ1-1; D perhaps matches TRBD1 (5 bases). Germline lookup yields CDR1 MNHEY and CDR2 SVGEGT. This CDR3 is built from 11 residues. Trimming took off 6 bases at V and 10 bases at J, with 12 bases between the two ends. The CDR3 region is CASSPRAGAFF. The CDR3 DNA reads TGTGCCAGCAGCCCCAGGGCCGGAGCTTTCTTT.

The V and J genes are TRBV9 and TRBJ2-1; TRBD1 matches 7 bases. V lost 3 bases, J lost 3 bases, and 9 bases stayed unmatched. This CDR3 is built from 16 residues. CDR1 is SGDLS and CDR2 is YYNGEE in the germline V gene. CDR3 amino acids: CASSGRQGSGYNEQFF. For the CDR3, the DNA is TGTGCCAGCAGCGGAAGACAGGGTAGTGGCTACAATGAGCAGTTCTTC.

This clonotype was seen a handful of times. V usage is TRBV7-9 and J usage is TRBJ2-3; 7 nucleotides agree with TRBD1. With 5 bases clipped from V and 4 bases from J, the junction kept 3 bases outside the gene matches. In germline, CDR1 is SEHNR, CDR2 FQNEAQ (reference sequence). This CDR3 spans 13 amino acids. CDR3 loop: CASSATGADTQYF. The CDR3 nucleotides read TGTGCCAGCAGCGCAACAGGGGCAGATACGCAGTATTTT.

This clonotype has only a few counts. This chain uses TRBV28 with TRBJ1-5; a weak D match, TRBD1 (5 bases). CDR3 length equals 15 residues. V was pared by 2 bases and J by 3 bases, with 11 bases between. CDR1 and CDR2 (germline): MDHEN, SYDVKM. This CDR3 is CASSLGRAVNQPQHF. CDR3 sequence (DNA): TGTGCCAGCAGTTTAGGCAGGGCGGTCAATCAGCCCCAGCATTTT.

This chain uses TRBV10-1 with TRBJ2-7; D is perhaps TRBD1 (6 bases). The CDR3 has 13 amino acids. Deletions cut 6 bases from V and 3 bases from J, with 12 bases between. Germline loops: CDR1 WNHNN, CDR2 SYGVQD (reference sequence). The DNA for the CDR3 is TGCGCCAGCAGCTCCGGGACACACTACGAGCAGTACGTC. Translating gives CASSSGTHYEQYV.

The rearrangement joins TRBV20-1 to TRBJ2-3, with 10 bases aligning to TRBD2. CDR3 length: 18 residues. The germline V gene has CDR1 DFQATT and CDR2 SNEGSKA (reference sequence). V gave up 1 base and J gave up 1 base; unmatched junction bases: 11. The CDR3 DNA sequence: TGCAGTGCTAGAGGGACTAGCGGAGCTCCTTTGGGCACAGATACGCAGTATTTT. Amino acid sequence: CSARGTSGAPLGTDTQYF.

This clonotype was seen only a few times. This rearrangement joins TRBV29-1 to TRBJ1-4; a weak D match, TRBD1 (5 bases). V was clipped by 5 bases and J by 4 bases, with 23 bases between them. From germline, CDR1 is SQVTM and CDR2 ANQGSEA. This CDR3 region has 17 residues. The CDR3: CSVWGDGARPNNEKLFF. Written as DNA, the CDR3 is TGCAGCGTTTGGGGGGACGGCGCCCGGCCCAATAATGAAAAACTGTTTTTT.

The chain employs TRBV7-2 and TRBJ1-5; D possibly corresponds to TRBD1 (6 bases). Germline V gene sequence: CDR1 SGHTA, CDR2 FQGNSA. The length of the CDR3 is 15 residues. Trimming took 1 base from V and 2 from J, leaving 9 bases between them. CDR3 sequence reads: CASSLVQGGNQPQHF. The CDR3 DNA follows: TGTGCCAGCAGCTTAGTACAGGGTGGCAATCAGCCCCAGCATTTT.

This clonotype was seen a few times. This chain links TRBV9 with TRBJ2-2; TRBD2 is a possible D gene (5 bases). Germline CDR1 and CDR2: SGDLS and YYNGEE. This CDR3 comprises 15 residues. Trimming shortened V by 0 bases and J by 1 base, and 7 bases separated the two germline ends. For the CDR3, the DNA is TGTGCCAGCAGCGTAGGTGGAGGGAACACCGGGGAGCTGTTTTTT. This encodes CASSVGGGNTGELFF. Using reference TRBV9 and TRBJ2-2 for the parts outside the CDR3, the full variable domain is DSGVTQTPKHLITATGQRVTLRCSPRSGDLSVYWYQQSLDQGLQFLIQYYNGEERAKGNILERFSAQQFPDLHSELNLSSLELGDSALYFCASSVGGGNTGELFFGEGSRLTVL.